The source of this T cell receptor beta chain is a study of blood T cell repertoires in COVID-19. The assay was immunoSEQ multiplex PCR, and TCRdb's table has in-frame clones only and misses some. The sample yields about 280,000 clones, around 85% seen once. Adults between roughly 18 and 95 years of age took part from under 30 US areas. Cohorts were assigned according to the clinical history that participants reported. Recovery among Cohort 3 donors was established by two negative PCRs, clearance, or symptom resolution. This receptor was obtained from a woman between 50 and 59 years old who had recovered from COVID-19. Sequencing was carried out using PBMCs or T cells enriched from blood (not recorded which).

CDR3 amino acids: CASSPIDWGGTGGSYEQYF. CDR3 nucleotide sequence: TGTGCCAGCAGCCCAATAGATTGGGGAGGGACAGGGGGCTCCTACGAGCAGTACTTC. The chain uses TRBV11-2 and TRBJ2-7; 11 bases fit TRBD1. The V segment lost 5 bases and the J segment 0 bases; nucleotides outside the gene matches: 15. Per germline, CDR1 SGHAT and CDR2 FQNNGV. The CDR3 has 19 amino acids.